This is a list of T cell receptor beta chains from one sample in a study of T cell repertoires in cytomegalovirus infection. TCRdb processed the reads anew with MiXCR; each CDR3 protein has one entry. The sample contains more than 150,000 distinct CDR3 sequences, 28% of which appear only once. Input material: PBMCs. The source is a human donor in good health (CMV status not recorded). Some clones in this sample may be carry-over from other donors' samples. The CDR3 runs from the conserved cysteine through the conserved F or W. Fields, in order: V gene, CDR3 length, clone size, CDR3 protein. Clone size is shown for a subset of rows, as once, few, many or a class of expanded clone.

>TRBV20-1|15|.
CSARSVTGASYEQYF
>TRBV12-3/TRBV12-4|13|few
CASSLKGFTEAFF
>TRBV19|14|.
CASAPGQGGDEQFF
>TRBV2|14|few
CASNGGGLRNEQFF
>TRBV29-1|13|once
CSARLAGGYEQYF
>TRBV7-6|14|many
CASSPNTGGYEQYF
>TRBV7-8|18|.
CASSLSGPRMRGNQPQHF
>TRBV5-1|12|few
CASSPDSPGAFF
>TRBV12-3/TRBV12-4|13|.
CASTLARGQPQHF
>TRBV7-2|16|many
CASRPLGQNNTGELFF
>TRBV5-4|15|.
CASRTGTESYNEQFF
>TRBV7-9|14|.
CASSLEGLDYGYTF
>TRBV20-1|15|.
CSARSRWGRSYEQYF
>TRBV19|14|.
CVSSNRVSYNEQFF
>TRBV7-9|15|few
CASSPHTIGTSGYTF
>TRBV6-5|13|.
CASSRGRGDTQYF
>TRBV27|13|.
CASSRRENYGYTF
>TRBV6-6|16|many
CASSYSRTGANSPLHF